This TCR beta chain stems from a study of blood T cell repertoires in COVID-19. Study as a whole: Samples taken during acute and convalescent COVID-19 were collected in the United States, Italy and Spain. Nucleic acid was either cDNA or gDNA, and it came from T cells, B-cell-depleted T cells, or PBMCs.

CDR1 LNHDA and CDR2 SQIVND come from the germline V gene (reference sequence). The CDR3 length is 13 residues. The V and J ends lost 5 bases and 2 bases respectively, with 8 bases between them. In the original workflow: Amplification of reference gene primers was used by the study to estimate nucleated cell counts. Sequenced by immunoSEQ multiplex PCR; TCRdb stores in-frame clones only, minus some. V, J and clone size reflect that table, while D and trimming were determined from the DNA. The sample contains roughly 280,000 clones, around four fifths of which appear only once. This clone was counted a few times.

J is TRBJ2-3 and V is TRBV19; unclear D gene. This TCR came from a man aged 60 to 69 who had recovered from COVID-19. Material: peripheral blood. Here the CDR3 DNA reads TGTGCCAGTAGTTATACAGTCACAGATACGCAGTATTTT. Its translation: CASSYTVTDTQYF.